This TCR beta chain was profiled in a study of T cell responses to AZD1222 COVID-19 vaccine. The overall study: The study pooled second doses at about 4 or about 12 weeks.

Study-wide findings and caveats: Clonal diversity was possibly underestimated; the donors were predominantly white British and more often female. Samples come after the peak T cell response, not at day 14. CD4 TCRs associated with vaccination spanned spike, dominating at 160-218 and 743-854.

Note on this clone: Its specificity is not known.

This table comes from immunoSEQ multiplex PCR, and its TCRdb copy is limited to in-frame clones, with some not included. The profile covers fewer than 35,000 clones, with roughly 90% appearing a single time and under 50% taken by the ten largest. This CDR3 comprises 15 residues. V lost 4 bases, J lost 3 bases, and 9 bases stayed unmatched. CDR1 and CDR2 from the germline V gene are GTSNPN and SVGIG (reference sequence). The V call is TRBV30, the J call TRBJ2-3, with 8 nucleotides matching TRBD2. The source of this sequence is an adult in good health. This sample comprised peripheral blood, obtained on day 0 of AZD1222 vaccination. The CDR3 DNA is TGTGCCTGGACGGCGAGTAGCGGGGCGACAGATACGCAGTATTTT. Translation: CAWTASSGATDTQYF.